The 8 T cell receptor beta chains listed next were all sequenced from one sample in a study of cytomegalovirus exposure and HLA in healthy donors. The PCR employed 60 Vbeta primers together with 13 Jbeta primers. Only in-frame clones appear in the TCRdb table, and some are missing; sequencing was by immunoSEQ multiplex PCR. Of 100,000 to 150,000 clones listed, more than 70% were seen once; the top ten hold less than 4.5%. Sequencing was done on a sample of PBMCs. The receptors here all came from a man in his thirties or forties in good health and CMV-seronegative.

This chain connects TRBV28 to TRBJ1-3; 9 bases are shared with TRBD1. V was pared by 8 bases and J by 9 bases, with 14 bases of the junction left unmatched. The CDR3 has 15 residues. Germline CDR1 MDHEN, CDR2 SYDVKM. The CDR3 DNA is TGTGCCAGCGGAGTCCCGGGACAGGGAAGGGCCACCATATATTTT. It specifies CASGVPGQGRATIYF.

The J gene is TRBJ1-5, the V gene TRBV21-1; the listed D gene, TRBD1, was not tested against the DNA. TRBV21-1 is annotated as a pseudogene. The CDR3 has 18 residues. The CDR3 DNA follows: TGTGCCAGCAGCAAAGAGGCCAGGGGGCTTTATAGCAATCAGCCCCAGCATTTT. Translating it yields CASSKEARGLYSNQPQHF.

The rearrangement uses TRBV15 and TRBJ2-1, with 8 bases that match TRBD1. The CDR3 spans 17 residues. Per the germline V gene, CDR1 is LNHNV and CDR2 is YYDKDF (reference sequence). J gave up 6 bases and V 4 bases, and 14 bases lay outside the gene matches. DNA of the CDR3: TGTGCCACCAGCACCCAAGGGTCAGGGGGCGTGGGCAATGAGCAGTTCTTC. Its protein is CATSTQGSGGVGNEQFF.

The chain links TRBV18 to TRBJ1-2; 9 positions agree with TRBD1. CDR3 length equals 16 residues. CDR1 and CDR2 (germline): KGHSH, LQKENI. The trim removed 2 bases at V and 4 bases at J, leaving 8 bases unmatched. CDR3 bases: TGTGCCAGCTCACCAGGTACAGGGGGCACCGGCTATGGCTACACCTTC. It codes for CASSPGTGGTGYGYTF.

This clone was seen a handful of times. V is TRBV7-2 and J is TRBJ2-7; D is undetermined. CDR1 is SGHTA, CDR2 FQGNSA, per germline. Trimming removed 1 base at V and 7 bases at J, with 14 bases between. The CDR3 runs 14 residues. CDR3 nucleotides: TGTGCCAGCAGCTTAGATGTAAGAGTCTGGGAGCAGTACTTC. Translation gives CASSLDVRVWEQYF.

V is TRBV7-3 and J is TRBJ2-2; 7 bases are shared with TRBD1. Germline V CDR1 and CDR2: SGHTA, FQGTGA. V shed 4 bases and J 8 bases; nucleotides not matched to a gene: 7. The CDR3 spans 14 residues. CDR3 region: CASSSRGIGGELFF. The CDR3 nucleotides read TGTGCCAGCAGCTCCAGGGGGATCGGGGGGGAGCTGTTTTTT.

The chain recombines TRBV18 with TRBJ1-1; D unclear. V was clipped by 4 bases and J by 1 base, with 7 bases between them. The CDR3 sequence is 13 residues long. In germline, CDR1 is KGHSH, CDR2 LQKENI. The CDR3 DNA reads TGTGCCAGCTCACTTCAGGAGAACACTGAAGCTTTCTTT. This encodes CASSLQENTEAFF. Complete variable domain (other parts from reference TRBV18 and TRBJ1-1): NAGVMQNPRHLVRRRGQEARLRCSPMKGHSHVYWYRQLPEEGLKFMVYLQKENIIDESGMPKERFSAEFPKEGPSILRIQQVVRGDSAAYFCASSLQENTEAFFGQGTRLTVV.

This chain connects TRBV5-1 to TRBJ2-7; 8 nucleotides align to TRBD1. The germline V gene encodes CDR1 SGHRS and CDR2 YFSETQ. With 0 bases clipped from V and 6 bases from J, the junction kept 8 bases outside the gene matches. This CDR3 comprises 15 residues. Here the CDR3 DNA reads TGCGCCAGCAGCTTGGGGTCGGACAGGGCAAGCGAGCAGTACTTC. Translation gives CASSLGSDRASEQYF. Combining the CDR3 with reference TRBV5-1 and TRBJ2-7 gives the whole variable domain KAGVTQTPRYLIKTRGQQVTLSCSPISGHRSVSWYQQTPGQGLQFLFEYFSETQRNKGNFPGRFSGRQFSNSRSEMNVSTLELGDSALYLCASSLGSDRASEQYFGPGTRLTVT.